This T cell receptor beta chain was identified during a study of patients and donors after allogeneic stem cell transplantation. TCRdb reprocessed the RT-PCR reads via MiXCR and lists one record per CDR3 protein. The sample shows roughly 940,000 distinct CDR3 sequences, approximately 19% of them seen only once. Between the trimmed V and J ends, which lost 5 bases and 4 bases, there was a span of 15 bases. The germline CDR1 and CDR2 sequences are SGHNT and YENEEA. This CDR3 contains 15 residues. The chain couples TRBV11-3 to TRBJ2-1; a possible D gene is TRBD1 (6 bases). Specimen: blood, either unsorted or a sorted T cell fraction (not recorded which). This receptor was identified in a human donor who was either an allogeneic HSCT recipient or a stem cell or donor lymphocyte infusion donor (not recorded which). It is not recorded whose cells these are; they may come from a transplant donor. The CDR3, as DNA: TGTGCCAGCAGCCTCGAGTCGGACAGTTACAATGAGCAGTTCTTC. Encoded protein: CASSLESDSYNEQFF.